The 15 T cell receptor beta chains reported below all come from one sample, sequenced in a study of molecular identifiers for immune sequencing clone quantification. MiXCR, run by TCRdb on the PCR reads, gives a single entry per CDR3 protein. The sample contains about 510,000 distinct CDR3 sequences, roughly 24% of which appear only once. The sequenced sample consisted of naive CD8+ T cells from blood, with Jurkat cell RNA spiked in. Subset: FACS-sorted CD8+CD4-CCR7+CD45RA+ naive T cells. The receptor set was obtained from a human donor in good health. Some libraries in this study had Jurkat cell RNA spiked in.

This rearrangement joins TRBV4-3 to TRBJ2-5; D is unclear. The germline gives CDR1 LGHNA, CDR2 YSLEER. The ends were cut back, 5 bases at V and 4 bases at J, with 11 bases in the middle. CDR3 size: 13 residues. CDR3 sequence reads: CASSTREGETQYF. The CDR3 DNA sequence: TGCGCCAGCAGCACCCGAGAAGGAGAGACCCAGTACTTC.

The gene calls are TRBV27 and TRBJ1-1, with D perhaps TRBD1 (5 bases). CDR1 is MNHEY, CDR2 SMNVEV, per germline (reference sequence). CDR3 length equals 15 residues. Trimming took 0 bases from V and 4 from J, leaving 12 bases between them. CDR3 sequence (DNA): TGTGCCAGCAGTTTATCTGCGGGACCGGGCACTGAAGCTTTCTTT. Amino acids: CASSLSAGPGTEAFF.

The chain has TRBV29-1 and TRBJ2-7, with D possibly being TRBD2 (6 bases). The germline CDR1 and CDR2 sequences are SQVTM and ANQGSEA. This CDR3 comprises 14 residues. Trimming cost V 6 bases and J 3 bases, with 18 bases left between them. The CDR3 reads CSVFASVSSYEQYF. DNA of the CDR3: TGCAGCGTGTTCGCTAGCGTGAGTAGCTACGAGCAGTACTTC.

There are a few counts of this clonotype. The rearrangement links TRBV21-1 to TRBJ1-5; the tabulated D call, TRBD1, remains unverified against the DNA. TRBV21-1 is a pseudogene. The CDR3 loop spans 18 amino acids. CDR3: CASSKAALNDRAGQPQHF. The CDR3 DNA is TGTGCCAGCAGCAAAGCCGCTCTAAATGACAGGGCAGGTCAGCCCCAGCATTTT.

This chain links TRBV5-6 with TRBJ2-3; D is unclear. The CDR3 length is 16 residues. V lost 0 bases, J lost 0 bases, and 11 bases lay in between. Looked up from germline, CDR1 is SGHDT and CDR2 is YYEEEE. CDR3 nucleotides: TGTGCCAGCAGCTTGGGCCTCAGCGCCAGCACAGATACGCAGTATTTT. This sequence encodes CASSLGLSASTDTQYF. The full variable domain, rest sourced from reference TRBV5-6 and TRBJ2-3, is DAGVTQSPTHLIKTRGQQVTLRCSPKSGHDTVSWYQQALGQGPQFIFQYYEEEERQRGNFPDRFSGHQFPNYSSELNVNALLLGDSALYLCASSLGLSASTDTQYFGPGTRLTVL.

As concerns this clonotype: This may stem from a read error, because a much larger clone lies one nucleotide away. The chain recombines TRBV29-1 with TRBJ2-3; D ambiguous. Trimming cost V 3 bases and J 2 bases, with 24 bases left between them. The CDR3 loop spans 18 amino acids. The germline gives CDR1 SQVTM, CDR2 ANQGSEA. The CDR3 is CSVDRWDVLGRDTDTQYF. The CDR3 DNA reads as TGCAGCGTTGATAGGTGGGATGTGTTAGGTCGTGACACAGATACGCAGTATTTT.

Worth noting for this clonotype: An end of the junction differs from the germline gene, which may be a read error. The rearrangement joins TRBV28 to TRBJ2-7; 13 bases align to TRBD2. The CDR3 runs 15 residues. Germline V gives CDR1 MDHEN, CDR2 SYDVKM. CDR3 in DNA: TGTGCCAGCAGTCCCGGACTAGCGGGAGCCCACGAGCAGTGCTTC. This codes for CASSPGLAGAHEQCF.

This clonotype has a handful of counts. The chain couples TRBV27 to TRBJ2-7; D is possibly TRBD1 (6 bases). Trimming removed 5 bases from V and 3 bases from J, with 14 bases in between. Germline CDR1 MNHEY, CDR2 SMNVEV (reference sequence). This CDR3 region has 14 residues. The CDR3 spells CASSEGTNYYEQYF. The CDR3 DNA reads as TGTGCCAGCAGTGAGGGGACAAACTACTACGAGCAGTACTTC.

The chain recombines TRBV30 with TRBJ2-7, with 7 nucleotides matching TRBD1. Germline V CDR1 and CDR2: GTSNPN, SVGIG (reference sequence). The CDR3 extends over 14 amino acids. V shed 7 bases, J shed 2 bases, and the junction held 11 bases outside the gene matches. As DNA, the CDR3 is TGTGCCTTGAAAGACAGGGATCGAACCTACGAGCAGTACTTC. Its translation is CALKDRDRTYEQYF.

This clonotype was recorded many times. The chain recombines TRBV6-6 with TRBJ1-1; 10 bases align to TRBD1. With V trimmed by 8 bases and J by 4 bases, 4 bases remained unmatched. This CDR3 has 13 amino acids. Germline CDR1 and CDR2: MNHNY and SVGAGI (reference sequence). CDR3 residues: CASGGQGFTEAFF. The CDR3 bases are TGTGCCAGCGGGGGACAGGGGTTCACTGAAGCTTTCTTT.

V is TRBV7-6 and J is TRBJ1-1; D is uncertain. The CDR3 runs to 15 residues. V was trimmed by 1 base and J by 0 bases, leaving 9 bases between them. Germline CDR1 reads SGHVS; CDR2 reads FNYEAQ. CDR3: CASSLVADMNTEAFF. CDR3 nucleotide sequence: TGTGCCAGCAGCTTAGTAGCGGATATGAACACTGAAGCTTTCTTT.

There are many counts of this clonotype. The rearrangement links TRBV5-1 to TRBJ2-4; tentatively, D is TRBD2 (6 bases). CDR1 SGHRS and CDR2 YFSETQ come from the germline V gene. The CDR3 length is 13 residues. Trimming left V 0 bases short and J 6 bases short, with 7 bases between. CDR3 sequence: CASSLGRGNIQYF. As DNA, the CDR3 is TGCGCCAGCAGCTTGGGGCGGGGAAACATTCAGTACTTC.

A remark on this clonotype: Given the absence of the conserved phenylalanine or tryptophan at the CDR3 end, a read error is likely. The DNA for the CDR3 is TGCGCCAGCAGCCCAGTAGCAGATACGCAGTATTAT. This encodes CASSPVADTQYY. The chain joins TRBV4-1 to TRBJ2-3; the D is unclear. The CDR3 runs 12 residues. The V end was cut by 4 bases, the J end by 4 bases, with 6 bases between. Germline CDR1 is MGHRA and CDR2 is YSYEKL.

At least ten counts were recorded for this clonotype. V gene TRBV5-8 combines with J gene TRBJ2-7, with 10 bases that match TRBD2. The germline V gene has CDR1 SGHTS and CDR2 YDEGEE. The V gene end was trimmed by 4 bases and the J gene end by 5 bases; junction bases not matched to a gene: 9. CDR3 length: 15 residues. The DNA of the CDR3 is TGTGCCAGCAGCCCCGGGACTAGCGAGTTGAACGAGCAGTACTTC. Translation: CASSPGTSELNEQYF.

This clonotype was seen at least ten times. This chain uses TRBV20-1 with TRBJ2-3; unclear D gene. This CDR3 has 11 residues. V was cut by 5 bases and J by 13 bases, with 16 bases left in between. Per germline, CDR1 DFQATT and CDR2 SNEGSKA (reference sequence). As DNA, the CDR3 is TGCAGTGCTGATGAACCAAGCCAAGAGTATTTT. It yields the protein CSADEPSQEYF.